This T cell receptor (beta chain) was recorded in a study of PD-1 blockade in mismatch repair-deficient tumors. Overall study results and limits: Rapid post-treatment expansion, then contraction, generally preceding radiologic response, marked tumor-resident clones.

Mismatch repair deficiency was confirmed in all patients, by PCR or immunohistochemistry. TCRs were sequenced from a few patients responding to pembrolizumab. Data came from immunoSEQ multiplex PCR; TCRdb stores just in-frame clones and leaves some out. Of about 79,000 clones in the sample, roughly 80% were seen once. To note about this clone: No antigen is known for it.

CDR1 is ENHRY, CDR2 SYGVKD, per germline. Trimming left V 10 bases short and J 8 bases short, with 12 bases between. The CDR3 extends over 11 amino acids. The chain employs TRBV10-3 and TRBJ2-1, with a possible D match to TRBD2 (6 bases). The sequences come from peripheral blood, collected 44 weeks after starting pembrolizumab. This receptor was taken from an adult with mismatch repair-deficient cancer. The CDR3 coding sequence is TGTGCCACCCATGCTAGCGATGAGCAGTTCTTC. This codes for CATHASDEQFF.